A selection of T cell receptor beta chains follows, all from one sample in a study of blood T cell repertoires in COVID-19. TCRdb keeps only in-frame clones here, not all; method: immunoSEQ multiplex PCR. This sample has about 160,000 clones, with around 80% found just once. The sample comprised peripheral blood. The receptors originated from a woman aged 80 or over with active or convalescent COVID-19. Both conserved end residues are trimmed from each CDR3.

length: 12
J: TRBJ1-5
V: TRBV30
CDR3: AWSSGQGAQPQH

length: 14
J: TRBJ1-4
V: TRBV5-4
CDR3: ASSSSAGGGNEKLF

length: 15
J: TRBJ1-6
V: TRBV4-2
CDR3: ASSQEATVPYNSPLH

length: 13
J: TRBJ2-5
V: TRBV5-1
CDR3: ASSSPRGGLETQY

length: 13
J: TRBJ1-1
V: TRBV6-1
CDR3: ASSEKWGQGTEAF

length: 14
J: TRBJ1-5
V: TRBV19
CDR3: ASSTREASGNQPQH

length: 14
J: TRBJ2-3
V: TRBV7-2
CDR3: ASSSGLAVTTDTQY

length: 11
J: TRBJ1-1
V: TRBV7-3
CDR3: ASSPGGSAEAF

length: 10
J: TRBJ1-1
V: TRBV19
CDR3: ASSTLGGRAF

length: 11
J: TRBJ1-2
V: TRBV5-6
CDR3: ASSFGGDYGYT

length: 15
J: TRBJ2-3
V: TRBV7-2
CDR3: ASSLDKNSGGRDTQY

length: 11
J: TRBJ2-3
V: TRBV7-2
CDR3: ASSIGVLDTQY

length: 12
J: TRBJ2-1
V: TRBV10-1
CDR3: ASSGPDRDYEQF

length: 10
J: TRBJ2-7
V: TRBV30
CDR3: AWSSGGYEQY

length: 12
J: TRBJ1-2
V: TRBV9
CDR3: ASSVQDFNYGYT

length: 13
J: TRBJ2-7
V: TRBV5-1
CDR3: ASSLTGTGIYEQY

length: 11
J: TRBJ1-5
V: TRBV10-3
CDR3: AITTGVNQPQH

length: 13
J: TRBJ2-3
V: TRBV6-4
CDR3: ASSDSSGGTDTQY

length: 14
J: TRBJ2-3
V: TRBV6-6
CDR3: ASSSSSGASTDTQY

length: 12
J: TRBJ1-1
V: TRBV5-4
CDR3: ASSVTVVNTEAF

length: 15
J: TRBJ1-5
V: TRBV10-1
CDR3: ASRTQYQGVRNQPQH

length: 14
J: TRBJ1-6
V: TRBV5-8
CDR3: ASSLPTTGGNSPLH